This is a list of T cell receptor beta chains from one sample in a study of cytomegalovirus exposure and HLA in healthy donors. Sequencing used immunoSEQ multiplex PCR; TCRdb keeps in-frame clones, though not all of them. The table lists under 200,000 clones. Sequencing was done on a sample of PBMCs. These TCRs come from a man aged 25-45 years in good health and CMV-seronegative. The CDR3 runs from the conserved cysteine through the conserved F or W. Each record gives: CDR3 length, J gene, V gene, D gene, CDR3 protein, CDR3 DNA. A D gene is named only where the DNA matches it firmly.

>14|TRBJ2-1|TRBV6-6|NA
CASSASDNYNEQFF
TGTGCCAGCAGTGCTAGCGACAACTACAATGAGCAGTTCTTC
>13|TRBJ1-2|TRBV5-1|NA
CASSLIAGEGYTF
TGCGCCAGCAGCTTGATAGCCGGGGAAGGCTACACCTTC
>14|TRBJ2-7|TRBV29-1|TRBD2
CSPARRGSTYEQYF
TGCAGCCCTGCTCGGCGGGGGTCAACCTACGAGCAGTACTTC
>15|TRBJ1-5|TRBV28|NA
CASDGQGLYNQPQHF
TGTGCCAGCGATGGCCAGGGGCTATACAATCAGCCCCAGCATTTT
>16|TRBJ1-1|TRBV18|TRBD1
CASSPRTGGLLAEAFF
TGTGCCAGCTCACCTCGGACAGGGGGCTTGTTAGCTGAAGCTTTCTTT
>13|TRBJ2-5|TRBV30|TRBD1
CAWSGQVQETQYF
TGTGCCTGGAGCGGACAGGTTCAAGAGACCCAGTACTTC
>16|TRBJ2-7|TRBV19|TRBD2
CASSTPGLENPYEQYF
TGTGCCAGTAGTACCCCGGGACTAGAGAACCCCTACGAGCAGTACTTC
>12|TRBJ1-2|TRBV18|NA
CASSLGLPFYTF
TGTGCCAGCTCACTCGGACTCCCTTTTTACACCTTC
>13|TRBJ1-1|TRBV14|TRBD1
CASSLTGGTEAFF
TGTGCCAGCAGCCTGACAGGGGGCACTGAAGCTTTCTTT
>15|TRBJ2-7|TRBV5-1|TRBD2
CASSQTSGANYEQYF
TGCGCCAGCAGCCAGACTAGCGGGGCGAATTACGAGCAGTACTTC
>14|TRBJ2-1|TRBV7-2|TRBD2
CASSLRPSGIEQFF
TGTGCCAGCAGCTTAAGGCCTAGCGGGATTGAGCAGTTCTTC
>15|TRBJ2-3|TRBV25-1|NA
CASSELGQAVDTQYF
TGTGCCAGCAGTGAACTTGGTCAGGCAGTAGATACGCAGTATTTT
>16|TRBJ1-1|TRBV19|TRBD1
CASSSRDRGFPTEAFF
TGTGCCAGTAGCTCCCGGGACAGAGGTTTCCCCACTGAAGCTTTCTTT
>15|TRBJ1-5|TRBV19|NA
CASSRDNGPLQPQHF
TGTGCCAGTAGTAGGGACAATGGTCCCCTTCAGCCCCAGCATTTT
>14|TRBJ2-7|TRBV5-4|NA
CASSPGFGSYEQYF
TGTGCCAGCAGCCCTGGGTTCGGGTCCTACGAGCAGTACTTC
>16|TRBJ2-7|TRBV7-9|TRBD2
CASSSPTSGRRYEQYF
TGTGCCAGCAGCTCCCCGACTAGCGGGAGAAGGTACGAGCAGTACTTC
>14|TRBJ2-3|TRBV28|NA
CASTIGGARDTQYF
TGTGCCAGCACCATCGGAGGAGCTCGGGATACGCAGTATTTT
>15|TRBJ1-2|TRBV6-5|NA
CASSYQGFNRDGYTF
TGTGCCAGCAGTTACCAGGGGTTTAATCGGGATGGCTACACCTTC
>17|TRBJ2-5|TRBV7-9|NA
CASSLGSSGGAGETQYF
TGTGCCAGCAGCTTAGGGTCATCGGGGGGCGCAGGGGAGACCCAGTACTTC
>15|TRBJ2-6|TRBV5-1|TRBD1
CASRPTGAGANVLTF
TGCGCCAGCAGACCGACAGGGGCTGGGGCCAACGTCCTGACTTTC
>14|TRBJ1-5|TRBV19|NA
CATRQVGDGQPQHF
TGTGCCACCAGGCAGGTGGGAGACGGCCAGCCCCAGCATTTT
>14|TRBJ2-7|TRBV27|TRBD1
CASSFTGTAYEQYF
TGTGCCAGCAGTTTTACCGGGACAGCGTACGAGCAGTACTTC